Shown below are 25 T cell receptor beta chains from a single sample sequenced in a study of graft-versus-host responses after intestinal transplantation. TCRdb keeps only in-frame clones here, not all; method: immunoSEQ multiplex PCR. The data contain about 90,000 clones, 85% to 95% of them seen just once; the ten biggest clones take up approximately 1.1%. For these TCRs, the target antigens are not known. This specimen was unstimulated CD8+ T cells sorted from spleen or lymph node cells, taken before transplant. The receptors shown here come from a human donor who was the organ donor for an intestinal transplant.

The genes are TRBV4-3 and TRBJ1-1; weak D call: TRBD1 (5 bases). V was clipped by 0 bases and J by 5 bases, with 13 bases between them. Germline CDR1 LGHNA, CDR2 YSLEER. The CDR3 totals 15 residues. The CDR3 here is CASSQDLQGWTEAFF. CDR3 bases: TGCGCCAGCAGCCAAGATTTGCAGGGATGGACTGAAGCTTTCTTT.

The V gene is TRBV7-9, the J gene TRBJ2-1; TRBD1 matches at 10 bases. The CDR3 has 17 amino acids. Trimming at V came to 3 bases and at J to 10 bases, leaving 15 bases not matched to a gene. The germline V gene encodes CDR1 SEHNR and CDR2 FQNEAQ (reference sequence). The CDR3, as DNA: TGTGCCAGCAGCTTGGGGCAGCGGGACAGGGGTTTATGCGAGCAGTTCTTC. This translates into CASSLGQRDRGLCEQFF.

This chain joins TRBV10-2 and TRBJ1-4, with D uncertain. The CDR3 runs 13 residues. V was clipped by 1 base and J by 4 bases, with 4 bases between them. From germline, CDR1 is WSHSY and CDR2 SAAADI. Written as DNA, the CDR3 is TGCGCCAGCAGTGAGTTAGATAATGAAAAACTGTTTTTT. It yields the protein CASSELDNEKLFF.

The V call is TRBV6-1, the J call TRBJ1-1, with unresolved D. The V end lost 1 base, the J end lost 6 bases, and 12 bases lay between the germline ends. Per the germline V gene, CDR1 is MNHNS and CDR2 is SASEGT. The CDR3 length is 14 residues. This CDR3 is CASSEGMPRAEAFF. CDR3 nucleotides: TGTGCCAGCAGTGAAGGGATGCCGAGGGCTGAAGCTTTCTTT.

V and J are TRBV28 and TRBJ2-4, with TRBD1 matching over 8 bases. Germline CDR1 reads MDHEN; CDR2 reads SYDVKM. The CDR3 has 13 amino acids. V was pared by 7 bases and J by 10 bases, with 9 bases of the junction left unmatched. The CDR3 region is CASNPGTGGIQYF. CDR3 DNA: TGTGCCAGCAATCCCGGGACAGGTGGGATTCAGTACTTC.

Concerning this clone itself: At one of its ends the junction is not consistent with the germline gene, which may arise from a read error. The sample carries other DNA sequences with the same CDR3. The CDR3 DNA follows: TGCAGCGCCCTCGGGTCGACAGACAGCTCTGGGGCCAACGTCCTGACCTTC. Its translation is CSALGSTDSSGANVLTF. V gene TRBV29-1 combines with J gene TRBJ2-6; TRBD1 might be the D (5 bases). Germline V gene data show CDR1 as SQVTM and CDR2 as ANQGSEA. This CDR3 is built from 17 residues.

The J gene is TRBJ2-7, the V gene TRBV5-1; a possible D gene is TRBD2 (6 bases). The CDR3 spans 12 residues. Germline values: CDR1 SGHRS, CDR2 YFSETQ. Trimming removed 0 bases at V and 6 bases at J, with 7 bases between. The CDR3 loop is CASSLGGGEQYF. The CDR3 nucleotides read TGCGCCAGCAGCTTGGGGGGAGGCGAGCAGTACTTC.

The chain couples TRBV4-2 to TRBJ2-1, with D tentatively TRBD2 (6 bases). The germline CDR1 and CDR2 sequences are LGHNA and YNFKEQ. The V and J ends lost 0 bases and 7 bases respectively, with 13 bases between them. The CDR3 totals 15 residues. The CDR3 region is CASSQDVRDGNEQFF. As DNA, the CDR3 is TGTGCCAGCAGCCAAGACGTGCGGGACGGGAATGAGCAGTTCTTC.

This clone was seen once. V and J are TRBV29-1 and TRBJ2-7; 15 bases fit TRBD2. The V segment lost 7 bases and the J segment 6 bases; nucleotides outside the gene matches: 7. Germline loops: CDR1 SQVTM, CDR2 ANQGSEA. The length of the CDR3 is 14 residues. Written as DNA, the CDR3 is TGCAGCGCTGGACTAGCGGGGGGGCCGGGCGAGCAGTACTTC. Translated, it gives CSAGLAGGPGEQYF.

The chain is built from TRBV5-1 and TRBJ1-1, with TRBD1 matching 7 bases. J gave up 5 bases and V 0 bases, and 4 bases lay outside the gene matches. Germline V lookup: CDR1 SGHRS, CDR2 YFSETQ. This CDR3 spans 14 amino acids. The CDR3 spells CASSLGQGKTEAFF. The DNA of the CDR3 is TGCGCCAGCAGCTTGGGACAGGGAAAGACTGAAGCTTTCTTT.

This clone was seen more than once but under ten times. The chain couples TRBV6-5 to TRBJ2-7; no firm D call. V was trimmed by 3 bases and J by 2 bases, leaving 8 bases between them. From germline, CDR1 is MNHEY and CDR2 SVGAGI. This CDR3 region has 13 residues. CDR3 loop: CASSYGRTYEQYF. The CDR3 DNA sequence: TGTGCCAGCAGTTATGGCAGGACCTACGAGCAGTACTTC.

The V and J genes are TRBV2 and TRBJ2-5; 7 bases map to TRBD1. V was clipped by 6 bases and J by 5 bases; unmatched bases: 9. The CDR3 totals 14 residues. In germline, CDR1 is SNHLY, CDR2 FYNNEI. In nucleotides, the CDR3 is TGTGCCAGCAGCTGGGACAGCCCCTGGGAGACCCAGTACTTC. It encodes CASSWDSPWETQYF. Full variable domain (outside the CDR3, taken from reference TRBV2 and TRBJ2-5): EPEVTQTPSHQVTQMGQEVILRCVPISNHLYFYWYRQILGQKVEFLVSFYNNEISEKSEIFDDQFSVERPDGSNFTLKIRSTKLEDSAMYFCASSWDSPWETQYFGPGTRLLVL.

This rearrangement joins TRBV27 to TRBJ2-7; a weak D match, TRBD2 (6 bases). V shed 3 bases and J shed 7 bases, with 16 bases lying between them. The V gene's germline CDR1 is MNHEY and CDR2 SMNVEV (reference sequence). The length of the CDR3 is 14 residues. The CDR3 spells CASSFVGDSGEQYF. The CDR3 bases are TGTGCCAGCAGTTTCGTGGGGGACTCTGGGGAGCAGTACTTC.

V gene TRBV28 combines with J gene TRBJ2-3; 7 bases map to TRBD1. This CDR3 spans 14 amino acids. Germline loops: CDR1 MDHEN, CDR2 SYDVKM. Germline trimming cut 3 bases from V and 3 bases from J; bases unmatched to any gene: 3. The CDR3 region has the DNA TGTGCCAGCAGTTTTGGGACAGCGACAGATACGCAGTATTTT. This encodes CASSFGTATDTQYF.

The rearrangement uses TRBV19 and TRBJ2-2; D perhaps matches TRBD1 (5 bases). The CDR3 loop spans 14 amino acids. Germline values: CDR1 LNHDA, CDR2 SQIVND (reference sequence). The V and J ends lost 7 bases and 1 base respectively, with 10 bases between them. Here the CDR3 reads CASMGHLNTGELFF. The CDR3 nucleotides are TGTGCCAGTATGGGGCATTTGAACACCGGGGAGCTGTTTTTT.

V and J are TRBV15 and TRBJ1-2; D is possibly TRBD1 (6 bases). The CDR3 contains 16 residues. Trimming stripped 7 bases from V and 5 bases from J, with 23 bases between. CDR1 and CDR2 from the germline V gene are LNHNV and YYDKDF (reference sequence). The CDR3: CATTPGPKQGSYGYTF. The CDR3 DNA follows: TGTGCCACCACACCGGGCCCCAAACAGGGATCTTATGGCTACACCTTC. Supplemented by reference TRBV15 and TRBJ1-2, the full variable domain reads DAMVIQNPRYQVTQFGKPVTLSCSQTLNHNVMYWYQQKSSQAPKLLFHYYDKDFNNEADTPDNFQSRRPNTSFCFLDIRSPGLGDTAMYLCATTPGPKQGSYGYTFGSGTRLTVV.

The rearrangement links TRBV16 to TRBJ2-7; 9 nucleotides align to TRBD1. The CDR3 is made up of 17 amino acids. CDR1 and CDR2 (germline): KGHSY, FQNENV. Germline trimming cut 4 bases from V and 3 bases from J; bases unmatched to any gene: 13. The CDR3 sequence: CASSRPNRDRGDYEQYF. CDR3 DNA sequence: TGTGCCAGCAGCCGCCCCAACCGTGACAGGGGGGACTACGAGCAGTACTTC.

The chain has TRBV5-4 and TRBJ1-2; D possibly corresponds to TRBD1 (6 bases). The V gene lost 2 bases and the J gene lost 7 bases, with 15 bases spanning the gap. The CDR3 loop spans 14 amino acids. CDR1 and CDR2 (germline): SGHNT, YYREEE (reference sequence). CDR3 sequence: CASSFFGGAGGYTF. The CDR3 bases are TGTGCCAGCAGCTTCTTTGGGGGCGCAGGTGGCTACACCTTC.

The CDR3 here is CASSQVYRGIVEQYF. The CDR3 nucleotides are TGCGCCAGCAGCCAGGTCTACAGGGGTATCGTCGAGCAGTACTTC. The chain uses TRBV4-1 and TRBJ2-7, with 7 positions matching TRBD1. V lost 3 bases, J lost 6 bases, and 11 bases stayed unmatched. CDR3 length: 15 amino acids. Germline CDR1 reads MGHRA; CDR2 reads YSYEKL.

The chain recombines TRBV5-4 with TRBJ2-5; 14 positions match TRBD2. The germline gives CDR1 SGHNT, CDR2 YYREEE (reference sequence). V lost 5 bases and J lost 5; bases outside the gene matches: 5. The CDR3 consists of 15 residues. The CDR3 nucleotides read TGTGCCAGCAGGCCGGGACTAGCGGGAGCGGAGACCCAGTACTTC. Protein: CASRPGLAGAETQYF.

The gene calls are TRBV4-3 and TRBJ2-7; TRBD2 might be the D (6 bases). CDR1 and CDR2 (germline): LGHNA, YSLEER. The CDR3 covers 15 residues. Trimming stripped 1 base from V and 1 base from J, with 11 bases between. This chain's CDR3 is CASSQGLAPSYEQYF. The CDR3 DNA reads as TGCGCCAGCAGCCAAGGGCTAGCGCCGTCCTACGAGCAGTACTTC.

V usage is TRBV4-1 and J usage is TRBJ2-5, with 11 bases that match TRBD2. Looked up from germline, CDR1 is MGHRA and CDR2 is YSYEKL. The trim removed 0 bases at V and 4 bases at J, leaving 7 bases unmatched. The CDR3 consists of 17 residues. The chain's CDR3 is CASSQDPYSGGAETQYF. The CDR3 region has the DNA TGCGCCAGCAGCCAAGACCCATATAGCGGGGGGGCAGAGACCCAGTACTTC.

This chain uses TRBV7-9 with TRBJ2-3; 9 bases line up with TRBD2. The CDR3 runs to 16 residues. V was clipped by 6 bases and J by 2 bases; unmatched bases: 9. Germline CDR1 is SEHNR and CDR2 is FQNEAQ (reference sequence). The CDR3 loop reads CASSQAGTSTTDTQYF. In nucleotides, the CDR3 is TGTGCCAGCAGTCAAGCTGGGACTAGCACCACAGATACGCAGTATTTT.

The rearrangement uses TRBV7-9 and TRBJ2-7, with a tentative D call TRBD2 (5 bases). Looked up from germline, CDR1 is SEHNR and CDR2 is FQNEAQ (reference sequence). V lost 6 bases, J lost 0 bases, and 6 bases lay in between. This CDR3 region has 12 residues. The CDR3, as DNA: TGTGCCAGCAGGGGAGACTCCTACGAGCAGTACTTC. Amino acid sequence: CASRGDSYEQYF.

The DNA of the CDR3 is TGCGCCAGCAGCATCCTACACGGGGCCCAGTACTTC. Protein product: CASSILHGAQYF. The V gene is TRBV5-1, the J gene TRBJ2-5, with a tentative D call TRBD2 (5 bases). The CDR3 loop spans 12 amino acids. Between the trimmed V and J ends, which lost 4 bases and 9 bases, there was a span of 13 bases. Germline V gene data show CDR1 as SGHRS and CDR2 as YFSETQ.